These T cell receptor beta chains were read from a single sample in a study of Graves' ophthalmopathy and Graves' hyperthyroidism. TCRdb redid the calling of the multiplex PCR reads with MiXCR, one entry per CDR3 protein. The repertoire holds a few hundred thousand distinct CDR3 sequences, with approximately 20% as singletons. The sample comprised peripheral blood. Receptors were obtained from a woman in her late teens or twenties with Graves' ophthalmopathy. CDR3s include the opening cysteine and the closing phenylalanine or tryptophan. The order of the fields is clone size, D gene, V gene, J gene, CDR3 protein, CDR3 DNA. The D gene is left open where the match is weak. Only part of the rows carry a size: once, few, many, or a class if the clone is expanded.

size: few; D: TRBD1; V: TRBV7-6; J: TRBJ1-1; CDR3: CASSLVAGGATEAFF; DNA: TGTGCCAGCAGCTTAGTAGCAGGGGGAGCCACTGAAGCTTTCTTT
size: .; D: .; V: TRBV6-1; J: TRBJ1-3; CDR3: CASTKTPGNTIYF; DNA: TGTGCCAGCACTAAGACGCCCGGAAACACCATATATTTT
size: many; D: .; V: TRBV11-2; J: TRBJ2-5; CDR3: CASSSWPLTTGAETQYF; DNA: TGTGCCAGCAGCTCCTGGCCTTTGACTACAGGAGCGGAGACCCAGTACTTC
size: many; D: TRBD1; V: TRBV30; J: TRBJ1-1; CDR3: CAWSVLWDRGNTEAFF; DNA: TGTGCCTGGAGTGTACTATGGGACAGAGGGAACACTGAAGCTTTCTTT
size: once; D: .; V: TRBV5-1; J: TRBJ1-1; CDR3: CASSSTGGRLLNTEAFF; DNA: TGCGCCAGCAGCTCGACGGGGGGGCGGTTACTGAACACTGAAGCTTTCTTT
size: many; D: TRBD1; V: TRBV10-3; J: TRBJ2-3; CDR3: CAISKQGPDTDTQYF; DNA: TGTGCCATCAGTAAACAGGGGCCCGACACAGATACGCAGTATTTT
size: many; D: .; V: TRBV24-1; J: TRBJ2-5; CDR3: CATSGRDGGGETQYF; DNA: TGTGCCACCAGTGGGAGGGACGGGGGCGGCGAGACCCAGTACTTC
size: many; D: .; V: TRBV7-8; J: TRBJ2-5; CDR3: CASSWGRAEGETQYF; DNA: TGTGCCAGCAGCTGGGGGCGGGCTGAAGGGGAGACCCAGTACTTC
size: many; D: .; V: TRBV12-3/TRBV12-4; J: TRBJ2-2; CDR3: CASSFIRVTTGELFF; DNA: TGTGCCAGCAGCTTCATCCGGGTCACGACCGGGGAGCTGTTTTTT
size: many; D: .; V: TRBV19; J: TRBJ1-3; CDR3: CASSPDFRTTWTIYF; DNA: TGTGCCAGTAGTCCGGACTTCAGGACCACTTGGACCATATATTTT
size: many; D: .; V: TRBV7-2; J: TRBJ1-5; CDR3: CASSSGVYSNQPQHF; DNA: TGTGCCAGCAGCTCGGGGGTCTATAGCAATCAGCCCCAGCATTTT
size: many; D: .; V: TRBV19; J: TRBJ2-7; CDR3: CASSIGGPFEQYF; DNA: TGTGCCAGTAGTATTGGAGGGCCGTTCGAGCAGTACTTC
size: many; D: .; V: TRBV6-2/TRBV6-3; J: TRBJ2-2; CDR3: CASSLLVGARTGELFF; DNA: TGTGCCAGCAGCCTCCTGGTGGGGGCACGCACCGGGGAGCTGTTTTTT
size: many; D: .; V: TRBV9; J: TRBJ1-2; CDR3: CASSVGSGDGYTF; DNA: TGTGCCAGCAGCGTAGGATCGGGTGATGGCTACACCTTC
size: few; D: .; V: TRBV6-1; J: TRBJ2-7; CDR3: CASRTRGGLDEQYF; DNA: TGTGCCAGCAGGACCCGCGGCGGTTTGGACGAGCAGTACTTC
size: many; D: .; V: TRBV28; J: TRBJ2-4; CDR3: CASSSRIIAKNIQYF; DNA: TGTGCCAGCAGTTCCAGGATTATAGCCAAAAACATTCAGTACTTC
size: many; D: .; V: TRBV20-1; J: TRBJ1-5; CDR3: CSARDSGSGNQPQHF; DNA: TGCAGTGCTAGAGATTCAGGGAGCGGCAATCAGCCCCAGCATTTT
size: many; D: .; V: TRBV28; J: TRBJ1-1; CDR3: CASKRTRNTEAFF; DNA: TGTGCCAGCAAAAGGACAAGGAACACTGAAGCTTTCTTT
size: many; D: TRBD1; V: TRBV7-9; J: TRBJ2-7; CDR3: CASSSGQNPYEQYF; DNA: TGTGCCAGCAGCTCGGGACAGAATCCCTACGAGCAGTACTTC
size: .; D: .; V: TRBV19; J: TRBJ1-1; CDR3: CASSTRVGQMNTEAFF; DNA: TGTGCCAGTAGTACCCGAGTAGGGCAAATGAACACTGAAGCTTTCTTT
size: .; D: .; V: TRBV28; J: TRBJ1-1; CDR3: CASMIRGPEAFF; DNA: TGTGCCAGCATGATAAGGGGACCTGAAGCTTTCTTT
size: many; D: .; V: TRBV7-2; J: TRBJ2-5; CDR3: CASSLVGRDAIMRTQYF; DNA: TGTGCCAGCAGCTTAGTGGGGCGGGACGCGATAATGAGGACCCAGTACTTC
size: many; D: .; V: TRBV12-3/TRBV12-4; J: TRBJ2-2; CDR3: CASSLRENIGELFF; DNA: TGTGCCAGCAGTTTGAGGGAAAACATCGGGGAGCTGTTTTTT
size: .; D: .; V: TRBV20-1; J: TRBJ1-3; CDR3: CSAGLKGGPGNTIYF; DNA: TGCAGTGCGGGCCTCAAGGGGGGGCCTGGAAACACCATATATTTT
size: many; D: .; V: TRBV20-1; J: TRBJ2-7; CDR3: CSATSTDPAYEQYF; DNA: TGCAGTGCTACCTCTACCGACCCCGCCTACGAGCAGTACTTC
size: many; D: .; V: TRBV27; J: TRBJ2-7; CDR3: CASSLSTVPFVEQYF; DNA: TGTGCCAGCAGTTTATCGACAGTTCCTTTCGTCGAGCAGTACTTC
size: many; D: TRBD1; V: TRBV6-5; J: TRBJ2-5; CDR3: CASSYEGGTDQETQYF; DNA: TGTGCCAGCAGTTACGAGGGTGGGACAGACCAAGAGACCCAGTACTTC
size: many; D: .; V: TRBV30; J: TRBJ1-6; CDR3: CAWSSSLDSPLHF; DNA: TGTGCCTGGAGTTCATCCTTGGATTCACCCCTCCACTTT
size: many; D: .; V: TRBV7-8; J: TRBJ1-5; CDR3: CASRLPGLNQPQHF; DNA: TGTGCCAGCAGACTCCCCGGGCTCAATCAGCCCCAGCATTTT
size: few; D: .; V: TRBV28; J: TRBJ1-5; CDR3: CASSQHPSGVNQPQHF; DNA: TGTGCCAGCAGTCAGCATCCTAGCGGGGTTAATCAGCCCCAGCATTTT
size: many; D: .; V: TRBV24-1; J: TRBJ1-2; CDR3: CATSDPEDGYTF; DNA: TGTGCCACCAGTGATCCGGAAGATGGCTACACCTTC
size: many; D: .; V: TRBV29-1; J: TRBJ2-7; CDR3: CSVAPIGGQNEQYF; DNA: TGCAGCGTCGCCCCAATCGGGGGTCAAAACGAGCAGTACTTC
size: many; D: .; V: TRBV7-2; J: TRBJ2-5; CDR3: CASRQPAISSEAQYF; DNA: TGTGCCAGCAGACAACCGGCCATCTCATCGGAGGCCCAGTACTTC
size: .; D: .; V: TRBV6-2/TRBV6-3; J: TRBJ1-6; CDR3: CASSTVQGAPLHF; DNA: TGTGCCAGCAGTACCGTACAGGGCGCACCCCTCCACTTT
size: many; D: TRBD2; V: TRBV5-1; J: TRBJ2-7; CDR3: CASSWGSPQAGEYF; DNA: TGCGCCAGCAGCTGGGGCAGCCCACAGGCGGGGGAGTACTTC
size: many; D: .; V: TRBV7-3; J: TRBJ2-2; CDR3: CASSLNGGGELFF; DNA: TGTGCCAGCAGCTTAAACGGCGGCGGGGAGCTGTTTTTT